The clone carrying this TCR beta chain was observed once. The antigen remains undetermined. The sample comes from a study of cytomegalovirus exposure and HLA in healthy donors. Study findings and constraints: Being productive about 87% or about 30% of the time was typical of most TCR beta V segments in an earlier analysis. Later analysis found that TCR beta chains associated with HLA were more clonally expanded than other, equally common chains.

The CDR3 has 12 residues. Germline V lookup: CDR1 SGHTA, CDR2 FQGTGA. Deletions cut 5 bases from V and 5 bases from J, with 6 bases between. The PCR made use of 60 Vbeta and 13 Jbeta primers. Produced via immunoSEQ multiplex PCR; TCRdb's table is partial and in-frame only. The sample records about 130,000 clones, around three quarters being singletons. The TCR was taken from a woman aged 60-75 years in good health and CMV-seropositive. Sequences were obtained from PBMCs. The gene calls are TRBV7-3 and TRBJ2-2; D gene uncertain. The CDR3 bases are TGTGCCAGCAGCCAACTTACCGGGGAGCTGTTTTTT. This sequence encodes CASSQLTGELFF.